These T cell receptor beta chains were read from a single sample in a study of Ad26.COV2.S vaccination and SARS-CoV-2 variants. This table comes from immunoSEQ multiplex PCR, and its TCRdb copy is limited to in-frame clones, with some not included. The sample has approximately 410,000 clones, roughly 88% seen once. The source was peripheral blood, collected in a trial of Ad26.COV2.S vaccine versus placebo. These receptors all come from a person between 18 and 60 years old who received the Ad26.COV2.S COVID-19 vaccine or a placebo. Both conserved end residues are part of each CDR3. D genes are given only for firm matches. Rows may omit the clone size; those that give it use once, few, many or a size class.

TRBD2	TRBV7-8	TRBJ2-7	.	CASRPLAGGNYEQYF	TGTGCCAGCAGGCCGCTAGCGGGGGGGAACTACGAGCAGTACTTC
TRBD1	TRBV4-3	TRBJ2-7	.	CASSQDTGQGTYEQYF	TGCGCCAGCAGCCAAGATACGGGACAGGGTACCTACGAGCAGTACTTC
.	TRBV28	TRBJ1-5	few	CASSPRGPSQPQHF	TGTGCCAGCAGTCCCCGTGGCCCCAGCCAGCCCCAGCATTTT
TRBD1	TRBV6-5	TRBJ2-1	.	CASSYFEGASYNEQFF	TGTGCCAGCAGTTACTTCGAGGGGGCGTCCTACAATGAGCAGTTCTTC
.	TRBV9	TRBJ1-1	.	CASSPPEGSAFF	TGTGCCAGCAGCCCCCCGGAGGGTTCAGCTTTCTTT
TRBD1	TRBV7-9	TRBJ2-7	.	CASSLGGTGFSYEQYF	TGTGCCAGCAGCTTAGGGGGGACAGGATTCTCCTACGAGCAGTACTTC
.	TRBV3-1/TRBV3-2	TRBJ2-7	.	CASTRGGASYEQYF	TGTGCCAGCACCAGAGGGGGGGCTTCCTACGAGCAGTACTTC
.	TRBV28	TRBJ2-1	.	CASSTAPGNEQFF	TGTGCCAGCTCGACCGCCCCGGGCAATGAGCAGTTCTTC
TRBD1	TRBV30	TRBJ2-4	.	CAWSVRQGRKNIQYF	TGTGCCTGGAGTGTACGACAGGGGCGTAAAAACATTCAGTACTTC
.	TRBV2	TRBJ1-5	.	CASSPDSNQPQHF	TGTGCCAGCAGTCCTGATAGCAATCAGCCCCAGCATTTT
TRBD1	TRBV30	TRBJ1-1	.	CAFLARDRGRSTEAFF	TGTGCCTTCCTAGCCCGGGACAGGGGAAGGAGCACTGAAGCTTTCTTT
TRBD1	TRBV3-1/TRBV3-2	TRBJ1-5	.	CASSQGGGDQPQHF	TGTGCCAGCAGCCAAGGAGGGGGCGATCAGCCCCAGCATTTT
.	TRBV29-1	TRBJ2-1	.	CSHPGGRGNEQFF	TGCAGCCACCCGGGGGGCAGGGGTAATGAGCAGTTCTTC
.	TRBV5-1	TRBJ1-2	.	CASSLASGITGYGYTF	TGCGCCAGCAGCTTGGCCTCTGGGATAACGGGCTATGGCTACACCTTC
TRBD2	TRBV4-1	TRBJ2-3	.	CASRPILRTSGGPDTQYF	TGCGCCAGCAGGCCCATTTTACGGACTAGCGGGGGGCCCGATACGCAGTATTTT
.	TRBV6-2/TRBV6-3	TRBJ1-2	.	CASSYSSQGYGYTF	TGTGCCAGCAGTTACTCCTCACAGGGCTATGGCTACACCTTC
.	TRBV10-3	TRBJ2-7	.	CAISGQSSYEQYF	TGTGCCATCAGCGGACAGAGCTCCTACGAGCAGTACTTC
.	TRBV2	TRBJ1-5	.	CASRRGGQNQPQHF	TGTGCCAGCAGAAGGGGGGGTCAAAATCAGCCCCAGCATTTT
TRBD2	TRBV3-1/TRBV3-2	TRBJ2-7	.	CASSQATSGYYEQYF	TGTGCCAGCAGCCAAGCGACTAGCGGGTACTACGAGCAGTACTTC
TRBD1	TRBV5-1	TRBJ1-2	.	CASSALQGMGGYTF	TGCGCCAGCAGCGCCTTACAGGGGATGGGAGGCTACACCTTC
TRBD2	TRBV4-1	TRBJ2-1	.	CASSSVGRGGLGYNEQFF	TGCGCCAGCAGCTCCGTGGGGCGGGGGGGCCTCGGCTACAATGAGCAGTTCTTC
TRBD2	TRBV30	TRBJ2-1	.	CAGGGGYNEQFF	TGTGCCGGTGGCGGGGGTTACAATGAGCAGTTCTTC
.	TRBV7-2	TRBJ1-1	.	CASSLGGTGNTEAFF	TGTGCCAGCAGCTTAGGCGGGACGGGTAACACTGAAGCTTTCTTT
TRBD2	TRBV4-1	TRBJ2-1	.	CASSRGLAGAEQFF	TGCGCCAGCAGCCGGGGACTAGCGGGGGCCGAGCAGTTCTTC
.	TRBV7-8	TRBJ2-5	once	CASSLVRGLETQYF	TGTGCCAGCAGCTTAGTTAGGGGGTTAGAGACCCAGTACTTC
.	TRBV7-9	TRBJ2-4	.	CASSLSHVKNIQYF	TGTGCCAGCAGCTTATCTCACGTCAAAAACATTCAGTACTTC
.	TRBV12-3/TRBV12-4	TRBJ2-7	.	CASSFTGSYEQYF	TGTGCCAGCAGTTTCACAGGGTCCTACGAGCAGTACTTC
.	TRBV11-3	TRBJ2-7	.	CASSFLGGDEQYF	TGTGCCAGCAGCTTCCTCGGTGGGGACGAGCAGTACTTC
TRBD2	TRBV29-1	TRBJ2-1	.	CSAAGGSSYNEQFF	TGCAGCGCAGCGGGGGGGAGCTCCTACAATGAGCAGTTCTTC
TRBD1	TRBV19	TRBJ1-5	few	CASNRGGQPQHF	TGTGCCAGCAACAGGGGCGGTCAGCCCCAGCATTTT
.	TRBV29-1	TRBJ1-1	.	CSVDTGVRNTEAFF	TGCAGCGTTGATACGGGGGTGAGGAACACTGAAGCTTTCTTT
.	TRBV29-1	TRBJ1-1	few	CITLGIGTEAFF	TGCATCACGTTGGGGATCGGGACAGAAGCTTTCTTT
.	TRBV6-6	TRBJ1-5	.	CASSWGAGNQPQHF	TGTGCCAGCAGTTGGGGGGCAGGCAATCAGCCCCAGCATTTT
.	TRBV6-5	TRBJ1-1	.	CASRPGRGGNTEAFF	TGTGCCAGCAGACCAGGCCGGGGGGGGAACACTGAAGCTTTCTTT
.	TRBV2	TRBJ2-5	.	CASSVVSGRGKTQYF	TGTGCCAGCAGTGTAGTATCCGGCAGAGGAAAGACCCAGTACTTC
.	TRBV3-1/TRBV3-2	TRBJ1-2	few	CASSQSLGQSYYGYTF	TGTGCCAGCAGCCAATCTTTAGGACAGTCCTACTATGGCTACACCTTC
.	TRBV4-3	TRBJ1-2	.	CASSQSGREGNYGYTF	TGCGCCAGCAGCCAATCTGGACGGGAAGGGAACTATGGCTACACCTTC
.	TRBV4-1	TRBJ1-5	.	CASSQAPSRGNSNQPQHF	TGCGCCAGCAGCCAAGCCCCCTCCAGGGGAAATAGCAATCAGCCCCAGCATTTT
TRBD1	TRBV4-3	TRBJ2-6	.	CASSQRTGNGANVLTF	TGCGCCAGCAGCCAACGGACAGGAAATGGGGCCAACGTCCTGACTTTC
TRBD2	TRBV5-1	TRBJ2-1	.	CASSLLGSSGGPSSYNEQFF	TGCGCCAGCAGCTTGCTTGGATCCAGCGGGGGGCCCAGCTCCTACAATGAGCAGTTCTTC
.	TRBV6-5	TRBJ1-1	.	CASSYSGTSPNTEAFF	TGTGCCAGCAGTTACTCCGGGACTTCCCCCAACACTGAAGCTTTCTTT